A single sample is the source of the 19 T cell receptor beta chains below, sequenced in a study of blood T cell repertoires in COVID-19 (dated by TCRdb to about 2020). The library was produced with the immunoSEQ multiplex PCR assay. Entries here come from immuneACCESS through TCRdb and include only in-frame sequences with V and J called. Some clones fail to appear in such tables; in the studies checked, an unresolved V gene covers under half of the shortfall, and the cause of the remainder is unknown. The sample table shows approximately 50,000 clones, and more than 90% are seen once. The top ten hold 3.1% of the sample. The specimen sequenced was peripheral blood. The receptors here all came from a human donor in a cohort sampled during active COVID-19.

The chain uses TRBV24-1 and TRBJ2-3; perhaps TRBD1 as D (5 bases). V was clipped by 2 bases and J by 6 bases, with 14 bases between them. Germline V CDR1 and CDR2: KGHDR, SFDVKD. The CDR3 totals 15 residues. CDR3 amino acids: CATSDYFQGRDTQYF. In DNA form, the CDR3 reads TGTGCCACCAGTGATTACTTCCAGGGAAGGGATACGCAGTATTTT.

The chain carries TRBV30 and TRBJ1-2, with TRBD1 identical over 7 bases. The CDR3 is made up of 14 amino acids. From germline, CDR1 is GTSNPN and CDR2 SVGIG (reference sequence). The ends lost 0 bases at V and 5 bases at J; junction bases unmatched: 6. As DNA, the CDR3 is TGTGCCTGGAGTGTACAGGGGAATCAGTATGGCTACACCTTC. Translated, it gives CAWSVQGNQYGYTF.

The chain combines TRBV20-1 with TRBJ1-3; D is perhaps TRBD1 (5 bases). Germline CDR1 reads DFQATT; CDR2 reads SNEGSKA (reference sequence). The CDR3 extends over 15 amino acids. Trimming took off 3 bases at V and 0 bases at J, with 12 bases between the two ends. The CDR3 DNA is TGCAGTGCTAGTAGGCAGGGCCTCTCTGGAAACACCATATATTTT. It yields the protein CSASRQGLSGNTIYF.

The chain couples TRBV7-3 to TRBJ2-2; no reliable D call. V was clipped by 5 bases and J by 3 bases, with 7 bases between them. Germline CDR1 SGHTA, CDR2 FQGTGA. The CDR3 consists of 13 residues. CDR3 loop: CASSASDTGELFF. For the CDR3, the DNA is TGTGCCAGCAGCGCCTCGGACACCGGGGAGCTGTTTTTT.

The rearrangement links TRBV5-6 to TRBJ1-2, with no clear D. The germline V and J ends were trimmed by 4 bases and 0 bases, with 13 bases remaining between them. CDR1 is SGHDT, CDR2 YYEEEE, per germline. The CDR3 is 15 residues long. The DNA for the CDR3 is TGTGCCAGCAGCCTGGACTCACTAGCTAACTATGGCTACACCTTC. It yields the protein CASSLDSLANYGYTF.

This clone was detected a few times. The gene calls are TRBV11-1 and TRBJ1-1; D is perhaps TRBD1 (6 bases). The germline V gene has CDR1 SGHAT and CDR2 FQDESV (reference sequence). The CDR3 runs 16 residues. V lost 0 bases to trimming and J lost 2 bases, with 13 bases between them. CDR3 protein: CASSLAGTQSNTEAFF. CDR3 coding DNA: TGTGCCAGCAGCTTAGCCGGGACACAGAGTAACACTGAAGCTTTCTTT.

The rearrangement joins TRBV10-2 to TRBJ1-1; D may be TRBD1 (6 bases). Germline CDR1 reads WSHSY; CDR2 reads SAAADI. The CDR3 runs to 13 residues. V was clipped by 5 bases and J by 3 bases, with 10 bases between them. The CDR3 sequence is CASSRQEDTEAFF. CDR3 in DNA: TGCGCCAGCAGTAGACAGGAAGACACTGAAGCTTTCTTT.

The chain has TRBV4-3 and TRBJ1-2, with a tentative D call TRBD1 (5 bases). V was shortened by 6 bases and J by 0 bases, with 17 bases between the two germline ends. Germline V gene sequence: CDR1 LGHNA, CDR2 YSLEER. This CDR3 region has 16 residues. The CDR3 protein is CASRPSGPGANYGYTF. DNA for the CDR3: TGCGCCAGCAGGCCTTCTGGGCCGGGGGCTAACTATGGCTACACCTTC.

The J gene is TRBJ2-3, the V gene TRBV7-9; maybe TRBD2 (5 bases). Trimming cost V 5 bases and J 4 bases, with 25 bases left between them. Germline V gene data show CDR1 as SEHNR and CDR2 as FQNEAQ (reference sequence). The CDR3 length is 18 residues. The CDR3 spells CASSRGLIGQIYPDTQYF. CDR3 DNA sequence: TGTGCCAGCAGCCGAGGACTGATAGGTCAAATATACCCAGATACGCAGTATTTT.

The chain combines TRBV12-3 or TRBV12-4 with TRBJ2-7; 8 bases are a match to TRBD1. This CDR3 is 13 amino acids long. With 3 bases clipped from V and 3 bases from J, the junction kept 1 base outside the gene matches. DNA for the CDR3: TGTGCCAGCAGTTTTGGGACAGGCTACGAGCAGTACTTC. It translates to CASSFGTGYEQYF.

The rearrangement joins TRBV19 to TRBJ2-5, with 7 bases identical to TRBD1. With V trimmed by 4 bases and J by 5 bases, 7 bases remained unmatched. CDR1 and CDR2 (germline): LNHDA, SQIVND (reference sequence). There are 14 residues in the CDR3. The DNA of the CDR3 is TGTGCCAGTAGTAACGGGGACAGCGCGGAGACCCAGTACTTC. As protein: CASSNGDSAETQYF.

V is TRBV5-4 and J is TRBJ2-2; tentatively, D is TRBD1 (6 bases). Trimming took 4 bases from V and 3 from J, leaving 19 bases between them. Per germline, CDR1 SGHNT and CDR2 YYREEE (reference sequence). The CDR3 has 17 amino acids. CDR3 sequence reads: CASSLQGTYWDTGELFF. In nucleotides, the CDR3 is TGTGCCAGCAGCCTACAGGGTACATACTGGGACACCGGGGAGCTGTTTTTT.

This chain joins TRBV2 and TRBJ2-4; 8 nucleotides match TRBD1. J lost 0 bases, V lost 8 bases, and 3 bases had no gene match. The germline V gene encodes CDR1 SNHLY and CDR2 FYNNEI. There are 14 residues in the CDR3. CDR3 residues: CASQGARAKNIQYF. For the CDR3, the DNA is TGTGCCAGCCAGGGGGCCAGAGCCAAAAACATTCAGTACTTC.

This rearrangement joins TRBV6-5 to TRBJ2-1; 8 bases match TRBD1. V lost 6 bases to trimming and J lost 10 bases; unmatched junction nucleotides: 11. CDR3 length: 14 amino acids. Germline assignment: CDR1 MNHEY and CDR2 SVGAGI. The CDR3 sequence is CASRPDRETGEQFF. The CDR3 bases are TGTGCCAGCAGGCCGGACAGGGAAACGGGCGAGCAGTTCTTC.

The CDR3 nucleotides are TGCGCCAGCAGTGAAGAGAGGGGGCAAGGTACTGAAGCTTTCTTT. Translating gives CASSEERGQGTEAFF. The chain has TRBV10-1 and TRBJ1-1; 7 nucleotides agree with TRBD1. V lost 3 bases and J lost 5; bases outside the gene matches: 9. This CDR3 has 15 amino acids. Germline V CDR1 and CDR2: WNHNN, SYGVQD (reference sequence).

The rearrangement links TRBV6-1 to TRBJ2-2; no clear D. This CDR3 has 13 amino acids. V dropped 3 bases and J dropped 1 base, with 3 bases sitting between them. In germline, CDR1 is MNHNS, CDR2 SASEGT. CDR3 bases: TGTGCCAGCAGTGACGGGAACACCGGGGAGCTGTTTTTT. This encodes CASSDGNTGELFF.

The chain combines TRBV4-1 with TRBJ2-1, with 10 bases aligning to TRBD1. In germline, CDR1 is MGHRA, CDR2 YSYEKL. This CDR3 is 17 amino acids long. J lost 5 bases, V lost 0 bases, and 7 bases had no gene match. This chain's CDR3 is CASSQDTRQGANNEQFF. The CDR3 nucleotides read TGCGCCAGCAGCCAAGACACTCGACAGGGGGCGAACAATGAGCAGTTCTTC.

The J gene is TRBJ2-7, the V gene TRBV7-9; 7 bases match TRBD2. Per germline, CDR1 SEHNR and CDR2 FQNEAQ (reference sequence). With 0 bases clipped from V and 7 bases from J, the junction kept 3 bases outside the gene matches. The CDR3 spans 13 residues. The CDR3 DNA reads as TGTGCCAGCAGCTTAGCTGGGGGGGGAGAGCAGTACGTC. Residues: CASSLAGGGEQYV.

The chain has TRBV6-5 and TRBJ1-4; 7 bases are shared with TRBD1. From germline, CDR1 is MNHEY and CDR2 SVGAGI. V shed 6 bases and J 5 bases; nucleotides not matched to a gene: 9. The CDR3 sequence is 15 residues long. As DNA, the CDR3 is TGTGCCAGCAGCGAGAACAGGGGTGGGAATGAAAAACTGTTTTTT. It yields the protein CASSENRGGNEKLFF.